This TCR beta chain originates from a study of coeliac disease. The data were produced by immunoSEQ multiplex PCR, yet TCRdb's version contains in-frame clones alone and is incomplete. The data hold thousands of clones, with 55% to 75% observed a single time. Overall study results and limits: Largely private TRB repertoires meant most sequences were sample-unique. Published gliadin-specific TRB sequences appeared in about 45% of the 18 coeliac samples, 1 of 6 controls. According to the authors, this method cannot detect gliadin-specific T cells in an unbiased way.

Note on this clone: The target antigen is unknown.

CDR1 is MNHEY, CDR2 SMNVEV, per germline (reference sequence). Losses at the gene ends were 10 bases for V and 4 bases for J; bases not matched to a gene: 2. This CDR3 spans 12 amino acids. The V gene is TRBV27, the J gene TRBJ2-7; 12 bases align to TRBD2. The sequenced sample was lamina propria lymphocytes from the gut. This clonotype was sampled from a man aged 25 to 40 with celiac disease. Written as DNA, the CDR3 is TGTGCCACCGGACTAGCGGGATACGAGCAGTACTTC. Residues: CATGLAGYEQYF.